A selection of T cell receptor beta chains follows, all from one sample in a study of lymphopenia after photon versus proton radiotherapy. Generated by immunoSEQ multiplex PCR, the TCRdb table keeps only in-frame clones and is missing some. The sample includes about 45,000 clones, over 75% of them seen just once. This material consisted of peripheral blood, taken from a patient treated with photon-based radiotherapy. Every receptor here comes from a middle-aged man with gastric cancer. CDR3s include the opening cysteine and the closing phenylalanine or tryptophan. Fields, in order: D gene, clone size, CDR3 length, V gene, J gene, CDR3 protein, CDR3 DNA. A D gene is named only where the DNA matches it firmly. Clone size is stated in some rows and not others, as once, few, many or a class when expanded.

d_call: .
clone_size: .
cdr3_length: 11
v_call: TRBV30
j_call: TRBJ2-4
cdr3_aa: CAWISRNIQYF
cdr3_nt: TGTGCCTGGATTTCGCGTAACATTCAGTACTTC

d_call: .
clone_size: few
cdr3_length: 12
v_call: TRBV27
j_call: TRBJ1-6
cdr3_aa: CASSRVGSPLHF
cdr3_nt: TGTGCCAGCAGCAGGGTTGGTTCACCCCTCCACTTT

d_call: TRBD2
clone_size: .
cdr3_length: 15
v_call: TRBV7-2
j_call: TRBJ2-4
cdr3_aa: CASSKLAGGPGIQYF
cdr3_nt: TGTGCCAGCAGCAAACTAGCGGGGGGGCCGGGCATTCAGTACTTC

d_call: .
clone_size: .
cdr3_length: 13
v_call: TRBV6-5
j_call: TRBJ1-6
cdr3_aa: CASTGQTNSPLHF
cdr3_nt: TGTGCCAGCACCGGACAGACAAATTCACCCCTCCACTTT

d_call: .
clone_size: few
cdr3_length: 12
v_call: TRBV7-9
j_call: TRBJ1-3
cdr3_aa: CASSYSGNTIYF
cdr3_nt: TGTGCCAGCAGCTACAGTGGAAACACCATATATTTT

d_call: .
clone_size: .
cdr3_length: 16
v_call: TRBV10-2
j_call: TRBJ1-2
cdr3_aa: CASSQNPKGQNYGYTF
cdr3_nt: TGCGCCAGCAGTCAAAATCCGAAGGGCCAAAACTATGGCTACACCTTC

d_call: .
clone_size: .
cdr3_length: 14
v_call: TRBV5-1
j_call: TRBJ1-1
cdr3_aa: CASSLEFSGPEAFF
cdr3_nt: TGCGCCAGCAGCTTGGAATTTAGTGGCCCTGAAGCTTTCTTT

d_call: .
clone_size: .
cdr3_length: 15
v_call: TRBV5-5
j_call: TRBJ2-3
cdr3_aa: CASSSSGSSTDTQYF
cdr3_nt: TGTGCCAGCAGTTCCTCAGGGTCTAGCACAGATACGCAGTATTTT

d_call: .
clone_size: .
cdr3_length: 15
v_call: TRBV7-3
j_call: TRBJ2-2
cdr3_aa: CASSLAETTTGELFF
cdr3_nt: TGTGCCAGCAGCTTAGCGGAGACTACCACCGGGGAGCTGTTTTTT

d_call: .
clone_size: medium-sized
cdr3_length: 15
v_call: TRBV5-8
j_call: TRBJ1-1
cdr3_aa: CASSLRHSGFTEAFF
cdr3_nt: TGTGCCAGCAGCTTGCGGCACAGCGGGTTCACTGAAGCTTTCTTT

d_call: TRBD2
clone_size: .
cdr3_length: 13
v_call: TRBV10-3
j_call: TRBJ2-3
cdr3_aa: CAISGRTSLTQYF
cdr3_nt: TGTGCCATCAGTGGCAGGACTAGCCTCACGCAGTATTTT

d_call: TRBD2
clone_size: .
cdr3_length: 14
v_call: TRBV7-9
j_call: TRBJ2-7
cdr3_aa: CAVTGLRGVNEQYF
cdr3_nt: TGTGCCGTCACCGGGCTGCGGGGGGTTAACGAGCAGTACTTC

d_call: .
clone_size: .
cdr3_length: 14
v_call: TRBV15
j_call: TRBJ2-5
cdr3_aa: CATSLRRVQETQYF
cdr3_nt: TGTGCCACCAGCCTCCGACGGGTCCAAGAGACCCAGTACTTC

d_call: .
clone_size: .
cdr3_length: 15
v_call: TRBV5-4
j_call: TRBJ2-7
cdr3_aa: CASSWGGGQTMEQYF
cdr3_nt: TGTGCCAGCAGCTGGGGGGGTGGACAGACGATGGAGCAGTACTTC

d_call: .
clone_size: .
cdr3_length: 14
v_call: TRBV2
j_call: TRBJ2-7
cdr3_aa: CASSVTGSSYEQYF
cdr3_nt: TGTGCCAGCAGTGTAACAGGGAGCTCCTACGAGCAGTACTTC

d_call: .
clone_size: few
cdr3_length: 14
v_call: TRBV14
j_call: TRBJ1-3
cdr3_aa: CASSPGTPGNTIYF
cdr3_nt: TGTGCCAGCAGCCCCGGGACACCTGGAAACACCATATATTTT

d_call: TRBD1
clone_size: .
cdr3_length: 15
v_call: TRBV5-5
j_call: TRBJ2-1
cdr3_aa: CASSLGTGAQDEQFF
cdr3_nt: TGTGCCAGCAGCTTGGGGACAGGCGCACAGGATGAGCAGTTCTTC

d_call: .
clone_size: .
cdr3_length: 17
v_call: TRBV21-1
j_call: TRBJ2-5
cdr3_aa: CASSKGTSGANWETQYF
cdr3_nt: TGTGCCAGCAGCAAAGGTACTAGCGGGGCCAACTGGGAGACCCAGTACTTC

d_call: .
clone_size: .
cdr3_length: 15
v_call: TRBV30
j_call: TRBJ1-1
cdr3_aa: CAWSPLTGASTEAFF
cdr3_nt: TGTGCCTGGAGCCCTCTGACGGGGGCGAGCACTGAAGCTTTCTTT

d_call: .
clone_size: .
cdr3_length: 13
v_call: TRBV5-4
j_call: TRBJ1-2
cdr3_aa: CASSLALRDGYTF
cdr3_nt: TGTGCCAGCAGCTTGGCCCTGAGAGATGGCTACACCTTC

d_call: TRBD2
clone_size: .
cdr3_length: 16
v_call: TRBV7-2
j_call: TRBJ2-1
cdr3_aa: CASSPWRGGRYNEQFF
cdr3_nt: TGTGCCAGCAGCCCTTGGCGGGGGGGCCGCTACAATGAGCAGTTCTTC

d_call: TRBD1
clone_size: .
cdr3_length: 16
v_call: TRBV7-2
j_call: TRBJ1-5
cdr3_aa: CASSKNRGGSNQPQHF
cdr3_nt: TGTGCCAGCAGCAAAAACAGGGGAGGAAGCAATCAGCCCCAGCATTTT

d_call: TRBD1
clone_size: .
cdr3_length: 15
v_call: TRBV19
j_call: TRBJ2-2
cdr3_aa: CASSALQGDVGELFF
cdr3_nt: TGTGCCAGCTCCGCCCTACAGGGGGACGTCGGGGAGCTGTTTTTT

d_call: .
clone_size: .
cdr3_length: 15
v_call: TRBV6-5
j_call: TRBJ1-3
cdr3_aa: CASSYSLGTGNTIYF
cdr3_nt: TGTGCCAGCAGTTACTCGTTGGGAACTGGAAACACCATATATTTT

d_call: TRBD2
clone_size: once
cdr3_length: 15
v_call: TRBV7-2
j_call: TRBJ2-3
cdr3_aa: CASSSQRGSTDTQYF
cdr3_nt: TGTGCCAGCAGCTCCCAGCGGGGGAGCACAGATACGCAGTATTTT

d_call: TRBD1
clone_size: .
cdr3_length: 16
v_call: TRBV30
j_call: TRBJ1-4
cdr3_aa: CAWRNPGGPFIEKLFF
cdr3_nt: TGTGCCTGGAGGAACCCAGGGGGGCCTTTCATAGAAAAACTGTTTTTT

d_call: .
clone_size: .
cdr3_length: 17
v_call: TRBV10-3
j_call: TRBJ2-2
cdr3_aa: CAISEPAGARNTGELFF
cdr3_nt: TGTGCCATCAGTGAGCCGGCAGGGGCGAGGAACACCGGGGAGCTGTTTTTT

d_call: TRBD2
clone_size: .
cdr3_length: 16
v_call: TRBV5-1
j_call: TRBJ2-7
cdr3_aa: CASSPPVGGGGYEQYF
cdr3_nt: TGCGCCAGCAGCCCTCCCGTTGGCGGGGGGGGCTACGAGCAGTACTTC